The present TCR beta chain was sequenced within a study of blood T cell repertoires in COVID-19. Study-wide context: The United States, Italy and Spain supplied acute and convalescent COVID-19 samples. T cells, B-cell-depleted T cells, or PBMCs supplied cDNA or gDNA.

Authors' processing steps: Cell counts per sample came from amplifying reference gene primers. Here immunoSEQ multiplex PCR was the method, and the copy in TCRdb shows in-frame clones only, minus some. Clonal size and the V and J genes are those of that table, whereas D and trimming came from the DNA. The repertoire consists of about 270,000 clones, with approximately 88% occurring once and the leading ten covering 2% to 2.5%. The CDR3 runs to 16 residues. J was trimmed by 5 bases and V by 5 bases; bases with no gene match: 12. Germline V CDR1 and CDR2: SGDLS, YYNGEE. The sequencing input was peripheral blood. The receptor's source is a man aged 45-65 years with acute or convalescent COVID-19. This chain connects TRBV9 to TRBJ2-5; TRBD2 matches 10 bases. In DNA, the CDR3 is TGTGCCAGCAGTCGTAGCGGGGGGACTCATTTGGAGACCCAGTACTTC. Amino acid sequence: CASSRSGGTHLETQYF.